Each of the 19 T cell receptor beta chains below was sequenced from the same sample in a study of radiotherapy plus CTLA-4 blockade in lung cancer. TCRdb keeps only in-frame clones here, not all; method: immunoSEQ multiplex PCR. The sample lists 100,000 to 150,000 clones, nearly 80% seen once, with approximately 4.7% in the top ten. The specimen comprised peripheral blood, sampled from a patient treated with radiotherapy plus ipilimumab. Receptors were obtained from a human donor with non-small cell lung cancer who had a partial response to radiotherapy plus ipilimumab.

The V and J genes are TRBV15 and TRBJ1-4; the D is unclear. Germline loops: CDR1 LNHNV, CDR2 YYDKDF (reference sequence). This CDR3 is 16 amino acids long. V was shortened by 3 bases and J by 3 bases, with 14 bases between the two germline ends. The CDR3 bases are TGTGCCACCAGCAGTTTAATCGCGCGCCCTAATGAAAAACTGTTTTTT. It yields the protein CATSSLIARPNEKLFF.

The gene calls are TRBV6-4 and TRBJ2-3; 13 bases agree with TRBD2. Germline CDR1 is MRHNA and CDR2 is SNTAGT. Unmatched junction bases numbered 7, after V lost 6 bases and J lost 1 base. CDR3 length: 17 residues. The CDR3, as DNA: TGTGCCAGCAGCCCTGGACTAGCGGGAGCTGGCACAGATACGCAGTATTTT. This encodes CASSPGLAGAGTDTQYF.

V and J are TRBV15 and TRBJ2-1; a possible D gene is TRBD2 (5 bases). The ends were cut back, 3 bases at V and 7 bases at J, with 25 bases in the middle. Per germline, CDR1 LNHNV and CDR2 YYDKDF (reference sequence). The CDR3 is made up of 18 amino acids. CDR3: CATSRETPAVELGNEQFF. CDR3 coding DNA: TGTGCCACCAGCAGGGAGACACCAGCGGTGGAATTAGGAAATGAGCAGTTCTTC.

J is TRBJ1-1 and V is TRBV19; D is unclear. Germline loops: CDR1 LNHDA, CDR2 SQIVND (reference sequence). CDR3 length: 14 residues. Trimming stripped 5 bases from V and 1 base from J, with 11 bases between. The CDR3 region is CASSRAHQNTEAFF. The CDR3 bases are TGTGCCAGTAGTCGAGCCCATCAGAACACTGAAGCTTTCTTT.

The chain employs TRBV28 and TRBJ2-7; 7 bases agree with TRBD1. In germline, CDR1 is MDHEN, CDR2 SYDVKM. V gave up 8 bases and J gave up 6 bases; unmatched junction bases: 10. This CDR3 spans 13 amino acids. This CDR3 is CASSSRGWSEQYF. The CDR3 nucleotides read TGTGCCAGCTCCTCCAGGGGGTGGAGCGAGCAGTACTTC.

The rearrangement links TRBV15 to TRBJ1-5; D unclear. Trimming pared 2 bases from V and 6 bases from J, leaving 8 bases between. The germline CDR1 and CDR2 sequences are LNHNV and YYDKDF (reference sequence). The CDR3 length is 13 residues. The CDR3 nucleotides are TGTGCCACCAGCAGACGCCTCGGTCAGCCCCAGCATTTT. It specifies CATSRRLGQPQHF.

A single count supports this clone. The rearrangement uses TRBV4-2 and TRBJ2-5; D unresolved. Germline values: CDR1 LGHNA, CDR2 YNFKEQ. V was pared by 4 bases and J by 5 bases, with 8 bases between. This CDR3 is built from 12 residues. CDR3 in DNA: TGTGCCAGCAGCCGGAGTGGGGAGACCCAGTACTTC. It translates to CASSRSGETQYF.

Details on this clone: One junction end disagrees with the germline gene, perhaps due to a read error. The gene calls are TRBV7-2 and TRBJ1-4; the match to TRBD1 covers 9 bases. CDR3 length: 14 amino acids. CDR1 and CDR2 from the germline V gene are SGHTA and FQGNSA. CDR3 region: CASSLDISGTGLDF. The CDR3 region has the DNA TGTGCCAGCAGCTTAGATATATCCGGGACAGGGTTGGATTTT.

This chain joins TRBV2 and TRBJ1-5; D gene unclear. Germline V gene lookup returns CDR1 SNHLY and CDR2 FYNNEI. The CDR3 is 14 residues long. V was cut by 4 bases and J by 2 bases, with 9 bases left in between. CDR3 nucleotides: TGTGCCAGCAGTGCACTGGGAGGCAATCAGCCCCAGCATTTT. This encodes CASSALGGNQPQHF.

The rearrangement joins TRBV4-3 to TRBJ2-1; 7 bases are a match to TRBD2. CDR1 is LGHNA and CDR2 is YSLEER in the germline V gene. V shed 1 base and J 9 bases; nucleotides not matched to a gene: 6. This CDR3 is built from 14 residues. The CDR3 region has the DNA TGCGCCAGCAGCCAAGGGCGGACTAGTCTTGAGCAGTTCTTC. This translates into CASSQGRTSLEQFF.

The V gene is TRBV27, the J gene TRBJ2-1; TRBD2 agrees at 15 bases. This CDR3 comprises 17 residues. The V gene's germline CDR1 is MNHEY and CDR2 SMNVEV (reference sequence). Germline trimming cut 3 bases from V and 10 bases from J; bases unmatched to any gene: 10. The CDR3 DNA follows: TGTGCCAGCAGTTTTGTTGGACTAGCGGGAGGGACCCTGGAGCAGTTCTTC. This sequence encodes CASSFVGLAGGTLEQFF.

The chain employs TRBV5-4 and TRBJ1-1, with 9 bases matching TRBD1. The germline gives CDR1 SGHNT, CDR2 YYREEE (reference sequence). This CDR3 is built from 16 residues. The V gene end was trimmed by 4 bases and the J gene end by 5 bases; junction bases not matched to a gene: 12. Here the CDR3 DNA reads TGTGCCAGCAGCAAAGCGGCTCGGACAGGGGAAACTGAAGCTTTCTTT. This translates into CASSKAARTGETEAFF.

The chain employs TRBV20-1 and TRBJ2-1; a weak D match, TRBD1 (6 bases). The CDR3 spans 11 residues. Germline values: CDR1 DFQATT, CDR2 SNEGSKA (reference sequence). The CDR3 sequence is CQEVGGNEQFF. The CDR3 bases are TGCCAGGAGGTAGGGGGCAATGAGCAGTTCTTC.

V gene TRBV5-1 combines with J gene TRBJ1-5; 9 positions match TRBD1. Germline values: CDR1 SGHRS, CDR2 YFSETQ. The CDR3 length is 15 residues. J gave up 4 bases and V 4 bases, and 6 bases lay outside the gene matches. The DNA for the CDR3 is TGCGCCAGCAGCCCGGGACAGGGAAGAAATCAGCCCCAGCATTTT. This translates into CASSPGQGRNQPQHF.

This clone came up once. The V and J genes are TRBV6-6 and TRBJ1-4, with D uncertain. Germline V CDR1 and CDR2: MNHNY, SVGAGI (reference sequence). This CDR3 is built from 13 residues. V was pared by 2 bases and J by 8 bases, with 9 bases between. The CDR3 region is CASSYEADEKLFF. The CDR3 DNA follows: TGTGCCAGCAGTTACGAGGCAGACGAAAAACTGTTTTTT.

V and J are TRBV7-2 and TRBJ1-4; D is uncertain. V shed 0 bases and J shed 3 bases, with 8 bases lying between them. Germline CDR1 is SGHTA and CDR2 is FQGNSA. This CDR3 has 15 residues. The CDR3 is CASSLASTANEKLFF. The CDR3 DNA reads TGTGCCAGCAGCTTAGCTTCTACGGCTAATGAAAAACTGTTTTTT.

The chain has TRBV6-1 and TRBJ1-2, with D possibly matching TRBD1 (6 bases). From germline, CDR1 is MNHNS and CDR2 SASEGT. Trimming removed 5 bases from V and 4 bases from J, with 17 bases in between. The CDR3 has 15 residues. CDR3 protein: CASSWIQGGGYGYTF. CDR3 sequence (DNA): TGTGCCAGCAGTTGGATACAGGGCGGGGGCTATGGCTACACCTTC.

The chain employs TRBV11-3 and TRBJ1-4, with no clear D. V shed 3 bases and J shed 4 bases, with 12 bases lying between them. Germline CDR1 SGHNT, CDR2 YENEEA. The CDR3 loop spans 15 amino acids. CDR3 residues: CASSFGPGCNEKLFF. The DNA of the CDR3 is TGTGCCAGCAGCTTTGGCCCGGGATGTAATGAAAAACTGTTTTTT.

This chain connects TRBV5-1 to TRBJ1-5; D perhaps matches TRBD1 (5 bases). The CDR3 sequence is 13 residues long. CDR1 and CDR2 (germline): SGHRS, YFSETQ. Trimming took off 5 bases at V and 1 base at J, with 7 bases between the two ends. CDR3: CASRGASNQPQHF. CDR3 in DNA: TGCGCCAGCAGAGGGGCGAGCAATCAGCCCCAGCATTTT.